What follows describes a single T cell receptor (beta chain). Germline CDR1 is SGHDT and CDR2 is YYEEEE. The CDR3 is made up of 14 amino acids. The V end was cut by 4 bases, the J end by 2 bases, with 12 bases between. This specimen comes from a study of blood T cell repertoires in COVID-19. For the study at large: Acute and convalescent COVID-19 samples came from the United States, Italy and Spain. From T cells, B-cell-depleted T cells, or PBMCs came the material, which was cDNA or gDNA.

Original handling: Estimates of nucleated cell counts were drawn from the amplification of reference gene primers. The data were produced by immunoSEQ multiplex PCR, yet TCRdb's version contains in-frame clones alone and is incomplete. V, J and clone size derive from that table, while D and trimming were established from the DNA sequence. The table lists about 110,000 clones, approximately 90% of them singletons. The sequence was collected from a human donor in a cohort sampled during active COVID-19. This chain links TRBV5-6 with TRBJ2-5; D call uncertain. Material: peripheral blood. Written as DNA, the CDR3 is TGTGCCAGCAGCCCGGTGGTGATTCAAGAGACCCAGTACTTC. As protein: CASSPVVIQETQYF.